This TCR beta chain was recovered during a study of blood T cells in healthy people across ages. A sample-barcoded 5' primer and a J-beta primer mix were used in a second PCR of roughly 6 to 11 cycles. TCRdb ran MiXCR on the 5' RACE reads and lists one entry per CDR3 protein. The table has approximately 670,000 distinct CDR3 sequences, roughly 41% seen once. For every donor, a draw yielded ten milliliters of peripheral blood. Each sample gave at least 6.5 million isolated PBMCs. To note about this clonotype: The target antigen is unknown.

Deletions cut 7 bases from V and 4 bases from J, with 11 bases between. The germline V gene encodes CDR1 SQVTM and CDR2 ANQGSEA. This CDR3 contains 11 residues. Study results and caveats: Using unsorted PBMCs precluded a conclusive naive versus antigen-experienced comparison. The fall in TCR beta diversity per million T cells was roughly linear with age.

The chain is built from TRBV29-1 and TRBJ2-7; unclear D gene. The material sequenced was blood. The source is a man older than 75 in good health. The CDR3 region is CSAGTGYEQYF. The CDR3 DNA sequence: TGCAGCGCCGGAACCGGTTACGAGCAGTACTTC.